The clone carrying this T cell receptor beta chain has only a few counts. Its specificity is not known. The sample comes from a study of T-cell memory formation after mild COVID-19. Study observations and caveats: Clones shrinking from day 15 to 85 showed even CD4/CD8 mixes; later expanders tilted CD4+.

TCRdb itself ran the 5' RACE reads through MiXCR, one entry per CDR3 protein. The sample yields a few hundred thousand distinct CDR3 sequences, 28% seen once. After removal of 2 bases from V and 5 bases from J, the junction contained 4 bases not matched to a gene. Germline values: CDR1 SEHNR, CDR2 FQNEAQ (reference sequence). The CDR3 sequence is 14 residues long. The receptor comes from an adult woman who had mild COVID-19 (a few samples of this study predate the infection). Cell type and time point are not known. Input material: PBMCs or a T cell subset sorted from them (not recorded which). This sequence joins TRBV7-9 and TRBJ2-7, with 9 nucleotides matching TRBD2. The DNA of the CDR3 is TGTGCCAGCAGCTTACCGGGACTAGCTGACGAGCAGTACTTC. As protein: CASSLPGLADEQYF.